This TCR beta chain is from a study of T cell responses to AZD1222 COVID-19 vaccine. The V end was cut by 9 bases, the J end by 2 bases, with 12 bases between. This CDR3 has 13 amino acids. Germline lookup yields CDR1 SNHLY and CDR2 FYNNEI. Whole-study results and caveats: Baseline serology detected seropositivity in only six or seven AZD1222 recipients.

Clones were read by immunoSEQ multiplex PCR, and TCRdb kept only the in-frame ones, dropping some. The table has 95,000 to 100,000 clones, more than 80% seen once. This clone was picked up a small number of times. Its antigen remains unknown. Here the sequenced sample was peripheral blood, taken on day 0 of AZD1222 vaccination. The chain links TRBV2 to TRBJ2-3, with no clear D. The sequence came from an adult in good health. CDR3 region: CARAWAFTDTQYF. In DNA form, the CDR3 reads TGTGCCAGGGCCTGGGCCTTCACAGATACGCAGTATTTT.